Only a few counts were recorded for the clone carrying this T cell receptor (beta chain). Antigen: not known. The source of the sample is a study of identical twins. Study-level points and caveats: In drawing conclusions, the study used cross-sectional statistical analysis and did not follow the same donors. High-abundance cord blood beta clonotypes had fewer insertions; memory repertoires showed none.

TCRdb recomputed calls from the 5' RACE reads with MiXCR, one row per CDR3 protein. The sample yields hundreds of thousands of distinct CDR3 sequences, around a sixth seen once. V was shortened by 3 bases and J by 1 base, with 16 bases between the two germline ends. The CDR3 has 16 amino acids. These same records also appear under a second study, on T cells expressing NK-cell markers. From that study: Out of eight donors sequenced, seven tested HCMV-seropositive and the remaining one seronegative. In a few donors, dominant clonotypes made up about 28.3-65% of CD3+CD56-NKG2C+ cells.

This chain connects TRBV12-3 or TRBV12-4 to TRBJ2-7; D might be TRBD1 (6 bases). The sample consisted of PBMCs. This receptor was obtained from a woman younger than 30 in good health. CDR3 sequence reads: CASSFARTGPSYEQYF. The CDR3 DNA reads TGTGCCAGCAGTTTTGCCCGAACAGGGCCTTCCTACGAGCAGTACTTC.